This TCR beta chain was identified during a study of blood T cell repertoires in COVID-19. Authors' processing steps: Researchers report that nucleated cell counts were estimated from reference gene primer amplification. Here immunoSEQ multiplex PCR was the method, and the copy in TCRdb shows in-frame clones only, minus some. V and J calls and clone size come straight from that table; D and trimming were deduced from the DNA. Here the sample spans around 450,000 clones, 90% being singletons. Germline V gene lookup returns CDR1 MDHEN and CDR2 SYDVKM. The J segment lost 5 bases and the V segment lost 4 bases, leaving 13 bases of the junction unmatched. The CDR3 contains 17 residues.

Source material: PBMCs or T cells enriched from blood (not recorded which). This receptor was obtained from a man younger than 30 who had recovered from COVID-19. The chain combines TRBV28 with TRBJ2-3; 9 bases are a match to TRBD2. CDR3: CASSSPHLAGDLDTQYF. The CDR3 nucleotides read TGTGCCAGCAGTTCGCCCCACTTAGCGGGAGATTTAGATACGCAGTATTTT.